What follows are 27 T cell receptor beta chains derived from one specimen sequenced in a study of shared clonotypes between healthy human individuals (TCRdb year 2020). The library was made by the immunoSEQ multiplex PCR assay. TCRdb mirrors the immuneACCESS table, restricted to in-frame sequences. Some clones are absent from its copies; in checked studies, under half trace to an unresolved V gene, and the reason for the others is unknown. Present in this sample are over a million clones, approximately 97% of which were seen just once. The top ten clones comprise approximately 1% of the sample. Sequenced: naive CD4+ T cells sorted from blood. This specimen's cell subset or site label, interpreted: CD45RA+ positively selected. These receptors all come from a man aged 25-40 years in good health.

The count of this clone is one. This rearrangement joins TRBV27 to TRBJ2-5; 9 bases match TRBD1. With V trimmed by 6 bases and J by 5 bases, 10 bases remained unmatched. The length of the CDR3 is 15 residues. Germline V gene lookup returns CDR1 MNHEY and CDR2 SMNVEV (reference sequence). CDR3 in amino acids: CASRPGTGSTETQYF. In DNA form, the CDR3 reads TGTGCCAGCAGGCCCGGGACAGGGAGTACGGAGACCCAGTACTTC.

V usage is TRBV28 and J usage is TRBJ2-2, with D perhaps matching TRBD1 (6 bases). Germline V gives CDR1 MDHEN, CDR2 SYDVKM. There are 16 residues in the CDR3. Trimming removed 7 bases at V and 6 bases at J, with 21 bases between. CDR3 residues: CASTENRARKPGELFF. CDR3 nucleotides: TGTGCCAGCACCGAGAACAGGGCACGAAAACCCGGGGAGCTGTTTTTT.

On this clone itself: An end of the junction differs from the germline gene, which may be a read error. The chain is built from TRBV20-1 and TRBJ2-7, with D perhaps matching TRBD2 (5 bases). Per germline, CDR1 DFQATT and CDR2 SNEGSKA (reference sequence). There are 11 residues in the CDR3. The CDR3 coding sequence is TGCAGTACTAGTAGTTTACACGAGCAGTACTTC. This encodes CSTSSLHEQYF.

V is TRBV11-2 and J is TRBJ1-3, with D perhaps matching TRBD1 (5 bases). The germline CDR1 and CDR2 sequences are SGHAT and FQNNGV. This CDR3 contains 16 residues. Trimming removed 0 bases at V and 0 bases at J, with 9 bases between. CDR3 sequence: CASSLDQGRSGNTIYF. The CDR3 DNA reads TGTGCCAGCAGCTTAGATCAGGGCCGCTCTGGAAACACCATATATTTT.

The chain combines TRBV5-1 with TRBJ2-2; D may be TRBD1 (5 bases). Germline V gives CDR1 SGHRS, CDR2 YFSETQ. V was clipped by 3 bases and J by 4 bases, with 10 bases between them. The CDR3 length is 14 residues. The CDR3 DNA follows: TGCGCCAGCAGCTGGCAGGGTGGCACCGGGGAGCTGTTTTTT. It is translated as CASSWQGGTGELFF. The full variable domain, rest sourced from reference TRBV5-1 and TRBJ2-2, is KAGVTQTPRYLIKTRGQQVTLSCSPISGHRSVSWYQQTPGQGLQFLFEYFSETQRNKGNFPGRFSGRQFSNSRSEMNVSTLELGDSALYLCASSWQGGTGELFFGEGSRLTVL.

The chain links TRBV28 to TRBJ2-3; D not certain. The CDR3 has 13 amino acids. Per the germline V gene, CDR1 is MDHEN and CDR2 is SYDVKM. With 4 bases removed from V and 4 bases from J, the gap between germline ends came to 9 bases. In DNA form, the CDR3 reads TGTGCCAGCAGTTCCCCCCCCGCAGATACGCAGTATTTT. This codes for CASSSPPADTQYF.

This clone has just one count. J is TRBJ2-2 and V is TRBV2, with 7 bases aligning to TRBD1. The germline V gene encodes CDR1 SNHLY and CDR2 FYNNEI. This CDR3 has 21 amino acids. J was trimmed by 1 base and V by 0 bases; bases with no gene match: 17. The CDR3 region has the DNA TGTGCCAGCAGTGAAGCGTACGGAAGTAGAGGGGGCCCTTGGAACACCGGGGAGCTGTTTTTT. Translation gives CASSEAYGSRGGPWNTGELFF.

The chain has TRBV27 and TRBJ2-7; 10 bases map to TRBD2. The junction had 4 bases not matched to a gene; V was cut back by 5 bases and J by 6 bases. Germline V gene sequence: CDR1 MNHEY, CDR2 SMNVEV (reference sequence). There are 13 residues in the CDR3. CDR3 in DNA: TGTGCCAGCAGTCCGATAGCGGGAGGCGAGCAGTACTTC. Its protein product is CASSPIAGGEQYF.

The rearrangement joins TRBV5-6 to TRBJ2-1; either TRBD1 or TRBD2 may fit D (5 bases each). Germline V lookup: CDR1 SGHDT, CDR2 YYEEEE. The CDR3 spans 16 residues. The germline V and J ends were trimmed by 4 bases and 3 bases, with 17 bases remaining between them. The CDR3 here is CASSELGERGYNEQFF. The CDR3 nucleotides read TGTGCCAGCAGCGAACTAGGGGAAAGGGGCTACAATGAGCAGTTCTTC.

The J gene is TRBJ2-3, the V gene TRBV7-9, with D perhaps assigned TRBD1 or TRBD2 (6 bases each). This CDR3 spans 15 amino acids. The ends were cut back, 5 bases at V and 3 bases at J, with 15 bases in the middle. Germline V gene lookup returns CDR1 SEHNR and CDR2 FQNEAQ (reference sequence). CDR3 amino acids: CASSLGGLGTDTQYF. CDR3 nucleotide sequence: TGTGCCAGCAGCCTCGGGGGCCTAGGGACAGATACGCAGTATTTT.

The chain couples TRBV11-2 to TRBJ2-7, with 9 bases matching TRBD1. J was trimmed by 1 base and V by 1 base; bases with no gene match: 5. CDR1 SGHAT and CDR2 FQNNGV come from the germline V gene. The length of the CDR3 is 16 residues. CDR3 DNA sequence: TGTGCCAGCAGCTTAGTTCCGGACAGGGGATCCTACGAGCAGTACTTC. This codes for CASSLVPDRGSYEQYF.

This chain connects TRBV7-2 to TRBJ1-2; D perhaps matches TRBD1 (6 bases). CDR3 length: 13 residues. V gave up 5 bases and J gave up 8 bases, with 15 bases separating them. The V gene's germline CDR1 is SGHTA and CDR2 FQGNSA. As DNA, the CDR3 is TGTGCCAGCAGCCGCGGGGGGGCGGGAGGCTACACCTTC. Translating gives CASSRGGAGGYTF.

V gene TRBV27 combines with J gene TRBJ2-6, with D perhaps being TRBD1 or TRBD2 (5 bases each). The length of the CDR3 is 20 residues. Looked up from germline, CDR1 is MNHEY and CDR2 is SMNVEV (reference sequence). V lost 0 bases to trimming and J lost 2 bases, with 20 bases between them. In DNA form, the CDR3 reads TGTGCCAGCAGTTTATCCGGGATATGGCCAGGGAAAACTGGGGCCAACGTCCTGACTTTC. It encodes CASSLSGIWPGKTGANVLTF.

V usage is TRBV18 and J usage is TRBJ2-3, with unresolved D. The CDR3 totals 16 residues. Trimming left V 2 bases short and J 0 bases short, with 12 bases between. Germline CDR1 and CDR2: KGHSH and LQKENI. The CDR3 nucleotides read TGTGCCAGCTCACCAAAGGCCTACGCGAGCACAGATACGCAGTATTTT. It yields the protein CASSPKAYASTDTQYF.

V usage is TRBV28 and J usage is TRBJ1-2, with TRBD1 identical over 8 bases. V trimming: 6 bases; J trimming: 8 bases; junction bases outside the gene matches: 11. Germline assignment: CDR1 MDHEN and CDR2 SYDVKM. This CDR3 is 14 amino acids long. This CDR3 reads CASRHGQGTGGYTF. The CDR3, as DNA: TGTGCCAGCAGGCACGGACAGGGAACGGGCGGCTACACCTTC.

This clone was recorded once. The V call is TRBV7-3, the J call TRBJ2-1, with 12 bases aligning to TRBD2. Germline CDR1 is SGHTA and CDR2 is FQGTGA. The V and J ends lost 5 bases and 2 bases, in that order; junction bases with no gene match: 4. The CDR3 consists of 16 residues. CDR3 bases: TGTGCCAGCAGCCCCAGGACTAGCGGGGCCTACAATGAGCAGTTCTTC. Its protein product is CASSPRTSGAYNEQFF.

The chain employs TRBV5-1 and TRBJ2-1; no definite D call. Between the trimmed V and J ends, which lost 0 bases and 0 bases, there was a span of 4 bases. Germline loops: CDR1 SGHRS, CDR2 YFSETQ. There are 14 residues in the CDR3. The CDR3 reads CASSLDHSYNEQFF. The CDR3 DNA reads as TGCGCCAGCAGCTTGGATCACTCCTACAATGAGCAGTTCTTC. The full variable domain, completed using reference TRBV5-1 and TRBJ2-1, is KAGVTQTPRYLIKTRGQQVTLSCSPISGHRSVSWYQQTPGQGLQFLFEYFSETQRNKGNFPGRFSGRQFSNSRSEMNVSTLELGDSALYLCASSLDHSYNEQFFGPGTRLTVL.

The gene calls are TRBV5-5 and TRBJ1-2; perhaps TRBD1 as D (5 bases). V lost 4 bases, J lost 8 bases, and 12 bases lay in between. The germline V gene encodes CDR1 SGHKS and CDR2 YYEKEE (reference sequence). CDR3 length: 12 amino acids. The CDR3: CASSEQVGGYTF. In nucleotides, the CDR3 is TGTGCCAGCAGCGAACAGGTTGGGGGCTACACCTTC.

The chain recombines TRBV11-3 with TRBJ2-1; 8 bases agree with TRBD1. The germline V gene has CDR1 SGHNT and CDR2 YENEEA. J was trimmed by 10 bases and V by 5 bases; bases with no gene match: 4. CDR3 size: 12 residues. CDR3 region: CASSRTGTEQFF. In DNA, the CDR3 is TGTGCCAGCAGCCGGACAGGGACCGAGCAGTTCTTC.

The table lists this clone with a count of one. V usage is TRBV4-1 and J usage is TRBJ1-3, with 8 bases lining up with TRBD1. The CDR3 loop spans 16 amino acids. Losses at the gene ends were 3 bases for V and 0 bases for J; bases not matched to a gene: 4. The germline CDR1 and CDR2 sequences are MGHRA and YSYEKL. The CDR3 nucleotides read TGCGCCAGCAGCCAGAGGACAGGGTCCTCTGGAAACACCATATATTTT. Translated: CASSQRTGSSGNTIYF.

CDR3 protein: CASSFKPTDLNTEAFF. As DNA, the CDR3 is TGTGCCAGCAGCTTTAAACCGACAGATTTGAACACTGAAGCTTTCTTT. The J gene is TRBJ1-1, the V gene TRBV7-9; a weak D match, TRBD1 (5 bases). V was cut by 3 bases and J by 0 bases, with 14 bases left in between. CDR3 length equals 16 residues. Germline CDR1 SEHNR, CDR2 FQNEAQ (reference sequence).

CDR3 nucleotide sequence: TGTGCCAGCAGCCCTGGCACGGGAGACACCGGGGAGCTGTTTTTT. It translates to CASSPGTGDTGELFF. The chain uses TRBV5-4 and TRBJ2-2; tentative D call: TRBD2 (6 bases). CDR1 is SGHNT, CDR2 YYREEE, per germline (reference sequence). The CDR3 length is 15 residues. Trimming took off 4 bases at V and 3 bases at J, with 13 bases between the two ends. Drawing the rest from reference TRBV5-4 and TRBJ2-2, the complete variable domain is ETGVTQSPTHLIKTRGQQVTLRCSSQSGHNTVSWYQQALGQGPQFIFQYYREEENGRGNFPPRFSGLQFPNYSSELNVNALELDDSALYLCASSPGTGDTGELFFGEGSRLTVL.

V usage is TRBV28 and J usage is TRBJ1-5; D is undetermined. Germline V gene data show CDR1 as MDHEN and CDR2 as SYDVKM. Trimming took off 9 bases at V and 5 bases at J, with 20 bases between the two ends. The CDR3 length is 15 residues. The CDR3 region is CASHKAPGDYQPQHF. The CDR3 DNA reads TGTGCCAGTCACAAAGCGCCAGGAGACTATCAGCCCCAGCATTTT.

This clone was found once. The rearrangement uses TRBV28 and TRBJ2-2; possible D gene TRBD2, 6 bases. CDR1 is MDHEN, CDR2 SYDVKM, per germline. The CDR3 sequence is 21 residues long. V lost 6 bases to trimming and J lost 0 bases, with 29 bases between them. The CDR3 here is CASSLYPRTRLASANTGELFF. In nucleotides, the CDR3 is TGTGCCAGCAGCCTTTACCCCAGAACTAGGCTAGCGTCGGCGAACACCGGGGAGCTGTTTTTT.

For this clone: The junction does not match germline at one end; this may be a read error. V is TRBV9 and J is TRBJ2-2, with 8 bases identical to TRBD2. Germline V gene sequence: CDR1 SGDLS, CDR2 YYNGEE. CDR3 length: 14 residues. The CDR3 loop reads CASRGGLVVGELLF. For the CDR3, the DNA is TGTGCCAGCAGAGGGGGACTAGTCGTCGGGGAGCTGCTTTTT.

This chain uses TRBV7-9 with TRBJ2-2, with 10 bases aligning to TRBD2. With 1 base clipped from V and 8 bases from J, the junction kept 4 bases outside the gene matches. This CDR3 is 15 amino acids long. The germline V gene encodes CDR1 SEHNR and CDR2 FQNEAQ (reference sequence). DNA of the CDR3: TGTGCCAGCAGCTTAGATCTAGCGGGAGTTGGGGAGCTGTTTTTT. Translating gives CASSLDLAGVGELFF.

The V and J genes are TRBV28 and TRBJ1-2; the D is unclear. The germline gives CDR1 MDHEN, CDR2 SYDVKM. The CDR3 has 13 amino acids. V gave up 8 bases and J gave up 5 bases, with 15 bases separating them. The CDR3 spells CASALAVSYGYTF. The CDR3, as DNA: TGTGCCAGCGCTTTGGCAGTCAGTTATGGCTACACCTTC.